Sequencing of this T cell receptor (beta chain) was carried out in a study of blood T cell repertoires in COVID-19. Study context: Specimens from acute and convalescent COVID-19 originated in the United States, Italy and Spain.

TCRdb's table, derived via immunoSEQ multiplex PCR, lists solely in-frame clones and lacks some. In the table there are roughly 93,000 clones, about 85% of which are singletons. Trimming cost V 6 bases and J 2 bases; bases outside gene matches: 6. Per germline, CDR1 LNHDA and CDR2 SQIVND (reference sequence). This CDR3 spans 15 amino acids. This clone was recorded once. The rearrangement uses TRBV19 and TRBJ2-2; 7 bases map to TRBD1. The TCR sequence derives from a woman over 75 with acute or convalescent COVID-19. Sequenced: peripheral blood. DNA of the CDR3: TGTGCCAGTAGAGACCGGGACAGTAACACCGGGGAGCTGTTTTTT. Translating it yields CASRDRDSNTGELFF.